This passage covers 13 T cell receptor beta chains from one sample sequenced in a study of response to subunit inactivated influenza vaccine (dated by TCRdb to the late 2010s). The receptor library was made with RT-PCR. The instrument was an Illumina HiSeq 2500. Through fastp at Q25 and MiXCR, TCRdb rebuilt clones from the public reads, retaining in-frame beta chains. All rows with the same CDR3 protein become a single entry with the most common DNA and genes. The sample profile shows under 550,000 distinct CDR3 sequences; 6.5% to 8% of them were found once. 10% to 15% of the sample is taken by the ten largest. This sample comprised PBMCs from blood, obtained around 25 months after vaccination. The receptors derive from a man between 50 and 69 years old who received an inactivated influenza vaccine. Donor details come from another sample of the same person, matched by shared clones.

The rearrangement uses TRBV6-2 or TRBV6-3 and TRBJ2-2; TRBD2 matches 9 bases. This CDR3 has 19 amino acids. J was trimmed by 1 base and V by 2 bases; bases with no gene match: 11. Germline V gives CDR1 MNHEY, CDR2 SVGEGT. Here the CDR3 reads CASSYPTHATSGNTGELFF. CDR3 in DNA: TGTGCCAGCAGTTACCCAACACACGCGACTAGCGGGAACACCGGGGAGCTGTTTTTT.

This clonotype was seen only a few times. One end of the junction varies from germline; a read error may be responsible. The V and J genes are TRBV7-2 and TRBJ2-3; either TRBD1 or TRBD2 may fit D (5 bases each). Germline assignment: CDR1 SGHTA and CDR2 FQGNSA. The CDR3 runs to 15 residues. The CDR3 nucleotides read TGTGCCAGCATCCGGGATTCCGGGCTCCAGGGTCGGTCGGATTTT. Translating it yields CASIRDSGLQGRSDF.

The V call is TRBV12-3 or TRBV12-4, the J call TRBJ1-1; D is possibly TRBD1 (6 bases). The CDR3 is made up of 15 amino acids. The V gene lost 0 bases and the J gene lost 3 bases, with 11 bases spanning the gap. The CDR3 reads CASSLAVDSDTEAFF. As DNA, the CDR3 is TGTGCCAGCAGTTTAGCCGTGGACAGTGACACTGAAGCTTTCTTT.

This clonotype was found a few times. The chain carries TRBV7-2 and TRBJ2-7, with unresolved D. Germline-derived CDR1 and CDR2 are SGHTA and FQGNSA. V lost 2 bases and J lost 2, with 10 bases in between. The CDR3 sequence is 14 residues long. CDR3 DNA sequence: TGTGCCAGCAGCTTACGACTGTCAGCCTACGAGCAGTACTTC. Amino acids: CASSLRLSAYEQYF.

This clonotype was counted only a few times. The V call is TRBV25-1, the J call TRBJ2-7; D not resolved. V was clipped by 7 bases and J by 6 bases, with 10 bases between them. In germline, CDR1 is MGHDK, CDR2 SYGVNS. This CDR3 comprises 11 residues. The CDR3 DNA reads as TGTGCCAGCAAAGTGTGGGGCGAGCAGTACTTC. Translating gives CASKVWGEQYF.

This clonotype was detected ten times or more. The J gene is TRBJ1-4, the V gene TRBV29-1, with D perhaps TRBD1 (6 bases). The CDR3 spans 13 residues. V was pared by 7 bases and J by 7 bases, with 16 bases between. Germline CDR1 is SQVTM and CDR2 is ANQGSEA. Here the CDR3 reads CSAKDSGSEKLFF. CDR3 bases: TGCAGCGCGAAGGACAGTGGTAGTGAAAAACTGTTTTTT.

The V gene is TRBV20-1, the J gene TRBJ2-7; TRBD1 might be the D (6 bases). V was cut by 0 bases and J by 6 bases, with 12 bases left in between. Germline-derived CDR1 and CDR2 are DFQATT and SNEGSKA (reference sequence). CDR3 size: 13 residues. CDR3 sequence reads: CSAREGGVSEQYF. The CDR3 DNA reads as TGCAGTGCTAGAGAAGGGGGAGTTAGCGAGCAGTACTTC.

The chain uses TRBV7-2 and TRBJ2-2; the match to TRBD2 covers 8 bases. Germline trimming cut 7 bases from V and 4 bases from J; bases unmatched to any gene: 11. Per germline, CDR1 SGHTA and CDR2 FQGNSA. The CDR3 runs to 16 residues. The CDR3 bases are TGTGCCAGCAAATTCGGCGGGGGGCGAGGCACCGGGGAGCTGTTTTTT. This translates into CASKFGGGRGTGELFF. The full variable domain, with the rest looked up from reference TRBV7-2 and TRBJ2-2, is GAGVSQSPSNKVTEKGKDVELRCDPISGHTALYWYRQSLGQGLEFLIYFQGNSAPDKSGLPSDRFSAERTGGSVSTLTIQRTQQEDSAVYLCASKFGGGRGTGELFFGEGSRLTVL.

The V and J genes are TRBV15 and TRBJ1-1; no clear D. Trimming removed 0 bases from V and 2 bases from J, with 7 bases in between. Germline V gene data show CDR1 as LNHNV and CDR2 as YYDKDF (reference sequence). The CDR3 runs 14 residues. DNA for the CDR3: TGTGCCACCAGCAGAGACAGAGTAAACACTGAAGCTTTCTTT. Amino acid sequence: CATSRDRVNTEAFF.

This sequence joins TRBV7-2 and TRBJ2-7; 8 bases are a match to TRBD1. The CDR3 sequence is 15 residues long. V shed 5 bases and J 7 bases; nucleotides not matched to a gene: 13. Germline CDR1 SGHTA, CDR2 FQGNSA. CDR3 bases: TGTGCCAGCAGCGTGGACAGGGAAGCCTCTAGAGAGCAGTACTTC. This codes for CASSVDREASREQYF.

V usage is TRBV2 and J usage is TRBJ1-6, with D possibly being TRBD1 (5 bases). CDR3 size: 13 residues. CDR1 and CDR2 from the germline V gene are SNHLY and FYNNEI. V was trimmed by 6 bases and J by 14 bases, leaving 17 bases between them. CDR3 nucleotide sequence: TGTGCCAGCAGGGCGACAGTAGAATTCACCCTCCACTTT. It specifies CASRATVEFTLHF.

At least ten counts were recorded for this clonotype. V is TRBV5-1 and J is TRBJ2-6, with D possibly matching TRBD1 (5 bases). Looked up from germline, CDR1 is SGHRS and CDR2 is YFSETQ. Trimming pared 1 base from V and 4 bases from J, leaving 6 bases between. CDR3 size: 14 residues. The CDR3: CASSLSGGANVLTF. The CDR3 bases are TGCGCCAGCAGCTTGTCAGGGGGGGCCAACGTCCTGACTTTC.

This clonotype was counted ten times or more. CDR3 DNA sequence: TGCAGCTGGACTAGCGGGATGGATGAGCAGTTCTTC. Protein: CSWTSGMDEQFF. V and J are TRBV20-1 and TRBJ2-1; TRBD2 aligns across 12 bases. The CDR3 extends over 12 amino acids. The V gene's germline CDR1 is DFQATT and CDR2 SNEGSKA (reference sequence).